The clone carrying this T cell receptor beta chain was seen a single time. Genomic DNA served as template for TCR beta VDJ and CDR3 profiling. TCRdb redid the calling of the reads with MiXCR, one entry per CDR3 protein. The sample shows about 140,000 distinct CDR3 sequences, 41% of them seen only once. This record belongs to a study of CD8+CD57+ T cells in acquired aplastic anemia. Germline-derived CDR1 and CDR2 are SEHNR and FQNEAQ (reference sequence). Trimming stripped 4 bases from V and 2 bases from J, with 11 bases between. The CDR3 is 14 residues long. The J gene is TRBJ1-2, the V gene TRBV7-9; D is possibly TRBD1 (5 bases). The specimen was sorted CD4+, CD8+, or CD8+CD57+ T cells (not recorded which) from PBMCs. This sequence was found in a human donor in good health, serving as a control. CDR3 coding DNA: TGTGCCAGCAGCTCGACGACAGAGAACTATGGCTACACCTTC. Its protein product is CASSSTTENYGYTF.